This T cell receptor (beta chain) is drawn from a study of T cells in Graves' hyperthyroidism and ophthalmopathy. Amplification of TCR beta CDR3 regions was performed using RNA transcripts as template. When the TCR CDR3 underwent first-round RT-PCR, the HTBI primer set was used. TCRdb re-analysed the multiplex PCR reads in MiXCR, keeping a single row per CDR3 protein. Of fewer than 400,000 distinct CDR3 sequences in the sample, roughly 25% were seen once. CDR1 and CDR2 from the germline V gene are SGHDT and YYEEEE. V dropped 1 base and J dropped 4; count of bases not matched to a gene: 5. CDR3 length equals 16 residues.

The source material was blood. This rearrangement joins TRBV5-6 to TRBJ2-3; 11 bases are shared with TRBD2. The sequence came from a man aged 45 to 65 with Graves' hyperthyroidism. CDR3 DNA: TGTGCCAGCAGCTTGACTAGCGGGAGAGGGTCAGATACGCAGTATTTT. Translating gives CASSLTSGRGSDTQYF.